This entry features one T cell receptor (beta chain) sequence. The antigen is not known. The data are from a study of OX40 agonist ivuxolimab in advanced cancers. Across the study: The patients got ivuxolimab, which is an agonistic anti-OX40 (CD134) antibody. All patients had ivuxolimab intravenously every 2 weeks at 0.01 to 10 mg/kg. Three patients responded partially, comprising one with hepatocellular carcinoma and two with cutaneous melanoma. General study results and limits: Compared with others, partial responders at 0.1-3.0 mg/kg displayed clonal expansion among the lowest.

Unmatched junction bases numbered 13, after V lost 0 bases and J lost 6 bases. CDR3 length equals 17 residues. CDR1 is WSHSY, CDR2 SAAADI, per germline. Clones were sequenced by immunoSEQ multiplex PCR, and TCRdb holds only the in-frame ones, with some missing. The data contain 35,000 or so clones, 70% to 85% of them seen just once; the ten biggest clones take up 24%. The gene calls are TRBV10-2 and TRBJ1-1; 7 bases map to TRBD1. The receptor was derived from an adult with an advanced solid tumor such as melanoma, head and neck, liver or kidney cancer. The sample consisted of CD4+ or CD8+ T cells sorted from blood, taken in a trial of the OX40 agonist ivuxolimab. Here the CDR3 reads CASSESGDREWWAEAFF. In DNA form, the CDR3 reads TGCGCCAGCAGTGAGTCAGGAGACAGGGAGTGGTGGGCTGAAGCTTTCTTT.